This T cell receptor (beta chain) was sequenced for a study of T cells in severe cutaneous drug reactions (dated by TCRdb to the late 2010s). Background on the whole study: Patients were recruited between the early 2010s and the late 2010s from Taiwan, Thailand and a European registry network. Enrollment was limited to patients whose SJS/TEN or DRESS diagnosis was probable or definite according to RegiSCAR criteria. The Naranjo algorithm and the ALDEN drug causality algorithm were used to identify the culprit drug. Patients in either the acute or the recovery stage provided biological samples, such as blister fluids/cells and PBMC. The study combined bulk TCR sequencing with single-cell sequencing, quantitative PCR validation, functional assays and transgenic mouse experiments. Libraries used iRepertoire multiplex PCR; authors cited a comparison showing similar capture of abundant clonotypes across iRepertoire and 5' RACE methods with or without UMI. Summary of the overall study and its limitations: The authors noted that whether the public TCR generalizes to SJS/TEN caused by other drugs still needs further study. CBZ-SJS/TEN patients showed strongly increased TRBV12-4 usage, with an average of around 31% in blister cells and 5% to 5.5% in PBMC. All seven CBZ-SJS/TEN blister samples contained a public TCRbeta CDR3 (mean approximately 15%), which was undetectable or scarce in tolerant-control and healthy-donor PBMC.

From the germline V gene, CDR1 is MDHEN and CDR2 is SYDVKM. The cysteine opens and the phenylalanine closes a CDR3 of 11 amino acids. No DNA sequence is on record. For both bulk and single-cell sequencing, libraries were prepared with the iRepertoire multiplex PCR system using TCR subtype-specific primers. Bulk TCR beta libraries were generated by multiplex PCR with primers targeting V, D and J gene regions. Approximately 100-550 ng of RNA per sample was used as input for bulk TCR library preparation. An Illumina MiSeq was used to sequence the bulk TCR beta amplicons. The source study handled its data this way. Sample misassignments and low-quality sequencing reads were filtered out during quality control steps. CDR3 was defined as the amino acids between the V-gene Y[YFLI]C motif and the J-segment [FW]GXGT motif. TRBV and TRBJ gene assignments and CDR3 clonotypes followed the IMGT database. TRBV expression in each sample was normalized to the mean of the same gene in PBMC from 44 healthy donors. TCRdb reprocessed the sequencing reads and holds a single record per CDR3 protein sequence, with no DNA. The V and J calls follow TCRdb's processing rather than the paper's. The sample table includes 21,000 or so distinct CDR3 sequences. The ten most abundant clones make up under 8.5% of the sample.

Sequenced donors were patients with carbamazepine-induced Stevens-Johnson syndrome or toxic epidermal necrolysis (CBZ-SJS/TEN). Peripheral blood repertoires were obtained from CBZ-SJS/TEN patients of Han Chinese (five) and European (about six) origin. To search for drug-specific clonotypes, the T cell receptor repertoires of patients with drug-induced severe cutaneous adverse reactions were profiled by next-generation sequencing. The RNA source was either peripheral blood mononuclear cells or blister cells from skin lesions. As for this clonotype: The target of this receptor is not known.

The rearranged segments are TRBV28 and TRBJ2-7. This sequence was found in a human donor with toxic epidermal necrolysis, a severe cutaneous drug reaction. Input material: PBMCs. CDR3 region: CASSLNYEQYF.